This TCR beta chain came from a study of T cells in Graves' hyperthyroidism and ophthalmopathy. Study-wide results and limits: By a 13 V-J model, ophthalmopathy was set apart from stable hyperthyroidism. Blood also carried most thyroid clonotypes expanded above 0.001.

The CDR3 regions of TCR beta were amplified from RNA transcripts. The HTBI set primed first-round TCR CDR3 RT-PCR. In TCRdb, the multiplex PCR reads were re-called with MiXCR into one record per CDR3 protein. The sample has about 380,000 distinct CDR3 sequences; less than 15% are singletons. This clonotype was recorded many times. Its target is not known. The germline gives CDR1 GTSNPN, CDR2 SVGIG (reference sequence). The CDR3 is 12 amino acids. V was cut by 4 bases and J by 5 bases, with 11 bases left in between. The sample consisted of blood. The rearrangement links TRBV30 to TRBJ1-1, with D unclear. This receptor was obtained from a man aged 25-45 years with Graves' hyperthyroidism that later progressed to Graves' ophthalmopathy. CDR3 sequence (DNA): TGTGCCTGGATTGAGGGCCGGACTGAAGCTTTCTTT. This encodes CAWIEGRTEAFF.